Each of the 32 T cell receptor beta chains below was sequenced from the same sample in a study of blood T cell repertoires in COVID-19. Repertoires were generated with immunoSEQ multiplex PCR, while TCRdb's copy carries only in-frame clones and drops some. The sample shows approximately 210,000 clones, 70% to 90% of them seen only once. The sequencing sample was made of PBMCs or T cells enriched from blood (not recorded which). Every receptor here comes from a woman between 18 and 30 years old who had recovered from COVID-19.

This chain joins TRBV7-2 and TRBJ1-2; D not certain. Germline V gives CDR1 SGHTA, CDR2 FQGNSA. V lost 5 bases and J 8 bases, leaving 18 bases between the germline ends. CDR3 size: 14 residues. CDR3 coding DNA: TGTGCCAGCAGCCTCGGTGGGCCAGTAAGCGGCTACACCTTC. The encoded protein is CASSLGGPVSGYTF.

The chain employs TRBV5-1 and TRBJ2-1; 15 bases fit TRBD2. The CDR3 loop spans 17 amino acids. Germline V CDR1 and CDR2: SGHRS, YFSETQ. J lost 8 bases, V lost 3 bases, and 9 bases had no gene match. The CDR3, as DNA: TGCGCCAGCAGCTGGGGGACTAGCGGGGGGCGTTCGGATGAGCAGTTCTTC. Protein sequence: CASSWGTSGGRSDEQFF.

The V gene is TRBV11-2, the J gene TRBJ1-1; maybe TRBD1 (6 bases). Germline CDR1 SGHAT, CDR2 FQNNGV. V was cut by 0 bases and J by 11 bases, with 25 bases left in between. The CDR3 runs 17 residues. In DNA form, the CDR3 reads TGTGCCAGCAGCTTAGAACAGGGTTACTCGGTCACTGGGGGCGCTTTCTTT. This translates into CASSLEQGYSVTGGAFF.

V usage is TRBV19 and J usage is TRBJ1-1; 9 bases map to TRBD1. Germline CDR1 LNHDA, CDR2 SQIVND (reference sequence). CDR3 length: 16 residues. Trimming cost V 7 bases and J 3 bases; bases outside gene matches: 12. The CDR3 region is CASTKKQGASDTEAFF. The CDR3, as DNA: TGTGCCAGTACGAAGAAACAGGGGGCTAGCGACACTGAAGCTTTCTTT. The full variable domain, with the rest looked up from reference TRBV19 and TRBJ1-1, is DGGITQSPKYLFRKEGQNVTLSCEQNLNHDAMYWYRQDPGQGLRLIYYSQIVNDFQKGDIAEGYSVSREKKESFPLTVTSAQKNPTAFYLCASTKKQGASDTEAFFGQGTRLTVV.

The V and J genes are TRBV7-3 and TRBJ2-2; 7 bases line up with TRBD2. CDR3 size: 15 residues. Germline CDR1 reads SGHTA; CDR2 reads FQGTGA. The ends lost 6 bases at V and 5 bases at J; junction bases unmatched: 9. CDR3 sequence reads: CASSVSGVITGELFF. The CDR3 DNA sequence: TGTGCCAGCAGTGTAAGCGGGGTAATAACCGGGGAGCTGTTTTTT.

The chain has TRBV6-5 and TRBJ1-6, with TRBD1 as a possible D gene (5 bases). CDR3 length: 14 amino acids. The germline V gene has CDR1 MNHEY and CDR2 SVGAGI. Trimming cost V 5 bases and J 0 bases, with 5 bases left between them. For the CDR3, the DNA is TGTGCCAGCAGTAGGGGCTCCTATAATTCACCCCTCCACTTT. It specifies CASSRGSYNSPLHF.

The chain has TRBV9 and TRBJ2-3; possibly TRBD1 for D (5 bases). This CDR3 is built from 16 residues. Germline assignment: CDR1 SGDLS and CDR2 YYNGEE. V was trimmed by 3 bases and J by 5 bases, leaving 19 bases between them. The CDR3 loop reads CASSARGVTLKDTQYF. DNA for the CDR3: TGTGCCAGCAGCGCAAGGGGCGTTACGCTTAAAGATACGCAGTATTTT.

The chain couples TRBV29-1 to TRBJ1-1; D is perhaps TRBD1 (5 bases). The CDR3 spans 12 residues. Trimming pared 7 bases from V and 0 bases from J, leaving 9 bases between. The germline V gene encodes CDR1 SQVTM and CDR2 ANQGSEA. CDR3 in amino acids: CSAQDMNTEAFF. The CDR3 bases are TGCAGCGCACAGGACATGAACACTGAAGCTTTCTTT.

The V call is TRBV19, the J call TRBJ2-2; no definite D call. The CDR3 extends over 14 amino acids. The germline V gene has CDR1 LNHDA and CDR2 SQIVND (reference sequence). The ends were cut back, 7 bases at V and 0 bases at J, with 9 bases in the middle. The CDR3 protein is CASTLFSNTGELFF. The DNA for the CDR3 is TGTGCCAGTACGTTGTTTTCGAACACCGGGGAGCTGTTTTTT.

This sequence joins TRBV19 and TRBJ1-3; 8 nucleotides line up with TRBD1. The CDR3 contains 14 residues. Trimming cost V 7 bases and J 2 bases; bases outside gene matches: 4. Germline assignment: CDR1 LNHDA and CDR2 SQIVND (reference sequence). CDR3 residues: CASTVDRAGNTIYF. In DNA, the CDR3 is TGTGCCAGTACCGTGGACAGGGCTGGAAACACCATATATTTT.

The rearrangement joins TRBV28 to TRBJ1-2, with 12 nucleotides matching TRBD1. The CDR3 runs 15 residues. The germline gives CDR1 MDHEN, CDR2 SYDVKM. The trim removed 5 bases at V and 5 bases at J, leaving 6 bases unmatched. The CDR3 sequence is CASSTGTGGAYGYTF. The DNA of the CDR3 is TGTGCCAGCAGTACAGGGACAGGGGGCGCTTATGGCTACACCTTC.

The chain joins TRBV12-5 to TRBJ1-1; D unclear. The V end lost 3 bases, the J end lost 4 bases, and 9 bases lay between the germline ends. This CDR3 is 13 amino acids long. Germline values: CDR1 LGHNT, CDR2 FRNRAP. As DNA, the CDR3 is TGTGCTAGTGGTTTCGGGGAGTTCACTGAAGCTTTCTTT. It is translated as CASGFGEFTEAFF.

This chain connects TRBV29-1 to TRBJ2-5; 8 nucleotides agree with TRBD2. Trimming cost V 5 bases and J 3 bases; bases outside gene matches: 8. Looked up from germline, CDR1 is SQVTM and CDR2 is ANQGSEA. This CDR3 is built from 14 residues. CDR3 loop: CSVPMVGGEETQYF. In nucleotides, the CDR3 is TGCAGCGTTCCCATGGTCGGGGGGGAAGAGACCCAGTACTTC.

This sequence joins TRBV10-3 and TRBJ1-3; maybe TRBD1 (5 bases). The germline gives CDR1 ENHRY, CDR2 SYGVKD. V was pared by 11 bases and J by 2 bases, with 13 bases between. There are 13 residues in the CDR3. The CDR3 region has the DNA TGTGCCTCCATGGGAGGGGCTGGAAACACCATATATTTT. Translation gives CASMGGAGNTIYF.

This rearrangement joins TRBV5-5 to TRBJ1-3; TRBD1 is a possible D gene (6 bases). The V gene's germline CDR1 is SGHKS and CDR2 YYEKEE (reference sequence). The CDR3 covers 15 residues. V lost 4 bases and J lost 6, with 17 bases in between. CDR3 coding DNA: TGTGCCAGCAGCAAACAAACAGGGCAGTCAAACACCATATATTTT. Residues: CASSKQTGQSNTIYF. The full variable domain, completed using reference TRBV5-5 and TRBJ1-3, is DAGVTQSPTHLIKTRGQQVTLRCSPISGHKSVSWYQQVLGQGPQFIFQYYEKEERGRGNFPDRFSARQFPNYSSELNVNALLLGDSALYLCASSKQTGQSNTIYFGEGSWLTVV.

The CDR3 DNA follows: TGCGCCAGCAGCCGGTCTAGCGGGGGGGGATTGTACCAAGAGACCCAGTACTTC. As protein: CASSRSSGGGLYQETQYF. The J gene is TRBJ2-5, the V gene TRBV4-1; the match to TRBD2 covers 12 bases. CDR1 is MGHRA, CDR2 YSYEKL, per germline. The V gene end was trimmed by 4 bases and the J gene end by 0 bases; junction bases not matched to a gene: 9. The CDR3 is 18 residues long.

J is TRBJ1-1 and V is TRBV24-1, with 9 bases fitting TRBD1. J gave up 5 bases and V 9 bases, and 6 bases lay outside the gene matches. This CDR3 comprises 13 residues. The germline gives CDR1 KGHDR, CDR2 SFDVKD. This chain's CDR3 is CATQRQGGTEAFF. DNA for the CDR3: TGTGCCACCCAGCGACAGGGGGGTACTGAAGCTTTCTTT.

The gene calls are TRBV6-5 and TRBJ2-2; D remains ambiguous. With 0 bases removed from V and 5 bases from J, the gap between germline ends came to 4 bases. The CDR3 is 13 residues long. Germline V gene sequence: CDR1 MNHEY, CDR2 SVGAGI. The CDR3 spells CASSYSATGELFF. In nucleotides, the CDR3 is TGTGCCAGCAGTTACTCGGCAACCGGGGAGCTGTTTTTT.

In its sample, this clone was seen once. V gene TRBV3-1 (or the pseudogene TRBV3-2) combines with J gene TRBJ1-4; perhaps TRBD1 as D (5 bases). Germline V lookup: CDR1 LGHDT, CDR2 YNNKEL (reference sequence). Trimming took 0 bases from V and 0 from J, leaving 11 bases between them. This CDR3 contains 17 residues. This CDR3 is CASSQDQWGATNEKLFF. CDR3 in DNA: TGTGCCAGCAGCCAAGATCAATGGGGGGCAACTAATGAAAAACTGTTTTTT.

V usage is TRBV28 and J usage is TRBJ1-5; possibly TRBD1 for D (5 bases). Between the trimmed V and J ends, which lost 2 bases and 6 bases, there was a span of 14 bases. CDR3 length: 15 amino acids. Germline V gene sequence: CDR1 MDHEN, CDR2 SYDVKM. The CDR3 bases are TGTGCCAGCAGTTTACCTTGGGTGGGGGGTCAGCCCCAGCATTTT. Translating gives CASSLPWVGGQPQHF.

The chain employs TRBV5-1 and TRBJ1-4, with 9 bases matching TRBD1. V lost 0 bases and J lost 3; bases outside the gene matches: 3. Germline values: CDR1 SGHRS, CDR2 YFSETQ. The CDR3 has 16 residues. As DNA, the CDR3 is TGCGCCAGCAGCTTGGCCGGGGACAGGGCTAATGAAAAACTGTTTTTT. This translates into CASSLAGDRANEKLFF. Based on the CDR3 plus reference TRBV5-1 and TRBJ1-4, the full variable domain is KAGVTQTPRYLIKTRGQQVTLSCSPISGHRSVSWYQQTPGQGLQFLFEYFSETQRNKGNFPGRFSGRQFSNSRSEMNVSTLELGDSALYLCASSLAGDRANEKLFFGSGTQLSVL.

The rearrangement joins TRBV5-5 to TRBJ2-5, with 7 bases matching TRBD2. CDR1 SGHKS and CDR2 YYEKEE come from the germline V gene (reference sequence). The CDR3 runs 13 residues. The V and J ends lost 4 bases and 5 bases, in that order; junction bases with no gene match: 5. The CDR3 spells CASSSRGGETQYF. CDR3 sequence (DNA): TGTGCCAGCAGCAGTCGGGGAGGGGAGACCCAGTACTTC.

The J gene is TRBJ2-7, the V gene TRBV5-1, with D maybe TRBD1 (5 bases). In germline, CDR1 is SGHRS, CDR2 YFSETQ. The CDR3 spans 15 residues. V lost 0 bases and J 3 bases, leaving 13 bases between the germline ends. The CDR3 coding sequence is TGCGCCAGCAGCTTGGTAATCGGAGACAGCTACGAGCAGTACTTC. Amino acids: CASSLVIGDSYEQYF.

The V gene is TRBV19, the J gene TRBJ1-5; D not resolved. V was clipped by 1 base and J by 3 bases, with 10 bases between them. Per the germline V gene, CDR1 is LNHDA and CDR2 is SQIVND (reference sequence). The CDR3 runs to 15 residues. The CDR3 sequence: CASSIVPQYNQPQHF. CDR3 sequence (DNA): TGTGCCAGTAGTATAGTTCCCCAGTACAATCAGCCCCAGCATTTT. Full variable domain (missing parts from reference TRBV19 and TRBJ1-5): DGGITQSPKYLFRKEGQNVTLSCEQNLNHDAMYWYRQDPGQGLRLIYYSQIVNDFQKGDIAEGYSVSREKKESFPLTVTSAQKNPTAFYLCASSIVPQYNQPQHFGDGTRLSIL.

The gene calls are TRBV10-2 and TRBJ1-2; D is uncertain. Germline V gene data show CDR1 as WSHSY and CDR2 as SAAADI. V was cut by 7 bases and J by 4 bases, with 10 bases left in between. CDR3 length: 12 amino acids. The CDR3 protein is CASKTEGYGYTF. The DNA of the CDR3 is TGCGCCAGCAAAACAGAGGGCTATGGCTACACCTTC.

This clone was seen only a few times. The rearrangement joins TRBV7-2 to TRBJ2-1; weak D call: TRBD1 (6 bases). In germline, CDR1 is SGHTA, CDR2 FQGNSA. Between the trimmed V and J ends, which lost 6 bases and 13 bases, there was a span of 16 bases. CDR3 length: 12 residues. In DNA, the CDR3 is TGTGCCAGCAGAACAGTAGGGGACAAACAGTTCTTC. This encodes CASRTVGDKQFF.

Here the CDR3 reads CASSQDTGRSGNTIYF. CDR3 in DNA: TGCGCCAGCAGCCAAGATACAGGACGAAGTGGAAACACCATATATTTT. The gene calls are TRBV4-1 and TRBJ1-3; TRBD1 might be the D (5 bases). Germline CDR1 is MGHRA and CDR2 is YSYEKL. This CDR3 region has 16 residues. Trimming took off 0 bases at V and 3 bases at J, with 12 bases between the two ends.

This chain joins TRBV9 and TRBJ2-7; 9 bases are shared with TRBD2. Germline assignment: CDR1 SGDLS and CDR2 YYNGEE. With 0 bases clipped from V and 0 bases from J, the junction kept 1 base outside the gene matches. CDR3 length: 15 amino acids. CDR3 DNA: TGTGCCAGCAGCGTAGAAGCGGGGGGCTCCTACGAGCAGTACTTC. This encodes CASSVEAGGSYEQYF.

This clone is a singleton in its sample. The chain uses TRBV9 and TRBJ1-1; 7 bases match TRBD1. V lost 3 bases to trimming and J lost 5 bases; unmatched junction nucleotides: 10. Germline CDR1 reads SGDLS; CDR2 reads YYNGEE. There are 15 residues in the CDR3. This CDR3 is CASSADPDRATEAFF. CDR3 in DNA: TGTGCCAGCAGCGCAGACCCCGACAGGGCAACTGAAGCTTTCTTT.

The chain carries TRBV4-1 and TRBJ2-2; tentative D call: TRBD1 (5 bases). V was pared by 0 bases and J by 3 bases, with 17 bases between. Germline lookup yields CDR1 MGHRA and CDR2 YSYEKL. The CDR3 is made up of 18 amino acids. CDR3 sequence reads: CASSQDVTEPSDTGELFF. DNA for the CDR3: TGCGCCAGCAGCCAAGATGTGACAGAGCCTTCGGACACCGGGGAGCTGTTTTTT.

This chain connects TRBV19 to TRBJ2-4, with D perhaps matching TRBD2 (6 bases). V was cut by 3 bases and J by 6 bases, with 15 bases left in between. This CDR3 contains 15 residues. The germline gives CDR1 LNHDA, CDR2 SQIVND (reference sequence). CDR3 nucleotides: TGTGCCAGTAGTATTTTGGAGGGTATGGGAAACATTCAGTACTTC. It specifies CASSILEGMGNIQYF.

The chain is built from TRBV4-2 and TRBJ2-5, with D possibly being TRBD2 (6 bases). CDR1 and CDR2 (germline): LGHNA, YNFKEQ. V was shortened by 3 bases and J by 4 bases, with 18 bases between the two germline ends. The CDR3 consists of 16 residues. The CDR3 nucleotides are TGTGCCAGCAGCCATGCTCTGTTGGGGGGTGGAGAGACCCAGTACTTC. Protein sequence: CASSHALLGGGETQYF.